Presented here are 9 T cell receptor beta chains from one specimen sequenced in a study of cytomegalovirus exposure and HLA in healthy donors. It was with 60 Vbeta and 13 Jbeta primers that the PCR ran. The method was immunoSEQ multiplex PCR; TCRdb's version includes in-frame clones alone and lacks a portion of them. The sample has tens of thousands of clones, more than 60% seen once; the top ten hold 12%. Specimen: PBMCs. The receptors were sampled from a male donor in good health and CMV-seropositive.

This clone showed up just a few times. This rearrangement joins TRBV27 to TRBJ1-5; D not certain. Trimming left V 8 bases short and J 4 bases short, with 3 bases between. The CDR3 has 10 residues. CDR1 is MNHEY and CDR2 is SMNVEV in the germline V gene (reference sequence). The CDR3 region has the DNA TGTGCCAGCCGTAATCAGCCCCAGCATTTT. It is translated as CASRNQPQHF.

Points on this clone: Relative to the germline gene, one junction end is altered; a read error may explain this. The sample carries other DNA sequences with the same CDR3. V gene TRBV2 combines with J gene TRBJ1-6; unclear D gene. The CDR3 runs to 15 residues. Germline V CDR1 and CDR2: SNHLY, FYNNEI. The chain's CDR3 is CASSEEAGQNSPLHF. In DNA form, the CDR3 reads TGCGCCAGCAGTGAAGAGGCAGGCCAGAATTCACCCCTCCACTTT.

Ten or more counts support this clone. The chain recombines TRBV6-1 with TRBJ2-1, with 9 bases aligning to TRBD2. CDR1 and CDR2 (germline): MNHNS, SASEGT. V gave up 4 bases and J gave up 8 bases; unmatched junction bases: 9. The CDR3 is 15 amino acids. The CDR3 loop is CASSVLAGSMDEQFF. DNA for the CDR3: TGTGCCAGCAGTGTCCTAGCGGGGAGTATGGATGAGCAGTTCTTC.

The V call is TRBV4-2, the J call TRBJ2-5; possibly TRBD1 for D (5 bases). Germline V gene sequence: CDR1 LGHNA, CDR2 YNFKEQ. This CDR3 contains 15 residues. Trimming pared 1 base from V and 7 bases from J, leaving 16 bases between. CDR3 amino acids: CASSQGPQGLGTQYF. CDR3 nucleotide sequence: TGTGCCAGCAGCCAAGGTCCCCAGGGTCTCGGGACCCAGTACTTC.

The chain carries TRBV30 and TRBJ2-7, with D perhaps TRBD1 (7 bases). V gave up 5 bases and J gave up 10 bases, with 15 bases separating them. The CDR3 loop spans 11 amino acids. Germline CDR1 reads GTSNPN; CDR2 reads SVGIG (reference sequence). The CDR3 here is CAWGRRGPQYF. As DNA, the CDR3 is TGTGCCTGGGGTAGGAGGGGGCCACAGTACTTC.

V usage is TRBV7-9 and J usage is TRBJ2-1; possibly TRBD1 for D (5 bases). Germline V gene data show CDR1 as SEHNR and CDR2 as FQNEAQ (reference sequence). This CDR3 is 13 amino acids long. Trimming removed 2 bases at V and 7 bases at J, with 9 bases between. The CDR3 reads CASSLSGFNEQFF. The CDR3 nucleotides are TGTGCCAGCAGCTTATCAGGGTTTAATGAGCAGTTCTTC.

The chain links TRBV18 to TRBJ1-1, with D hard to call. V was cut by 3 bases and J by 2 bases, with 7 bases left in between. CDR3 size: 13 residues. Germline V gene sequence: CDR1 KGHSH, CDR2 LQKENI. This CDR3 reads CASSPRQNTEAFF. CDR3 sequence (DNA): TGTGCCAGCTCACCCCGACAAAACACTGAAGCTTTCTTT.

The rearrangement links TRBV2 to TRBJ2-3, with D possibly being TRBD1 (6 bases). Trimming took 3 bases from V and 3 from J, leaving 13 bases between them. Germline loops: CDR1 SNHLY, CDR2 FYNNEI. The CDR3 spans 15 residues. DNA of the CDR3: TGTGCCAGCAGTGACCTGGGGGCGCCGACAGATACGCAGTATTTT. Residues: CASSDLGAPTDTQYF.

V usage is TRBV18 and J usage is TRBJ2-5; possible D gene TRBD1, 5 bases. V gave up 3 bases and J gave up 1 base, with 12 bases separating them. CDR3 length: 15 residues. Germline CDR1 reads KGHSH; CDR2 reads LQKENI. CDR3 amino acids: CASSPRQNAQETQYF. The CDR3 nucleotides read TGTGCCAGCTCACCGCGACAGAACGCCCAAGAGACCCAGTACTTC.